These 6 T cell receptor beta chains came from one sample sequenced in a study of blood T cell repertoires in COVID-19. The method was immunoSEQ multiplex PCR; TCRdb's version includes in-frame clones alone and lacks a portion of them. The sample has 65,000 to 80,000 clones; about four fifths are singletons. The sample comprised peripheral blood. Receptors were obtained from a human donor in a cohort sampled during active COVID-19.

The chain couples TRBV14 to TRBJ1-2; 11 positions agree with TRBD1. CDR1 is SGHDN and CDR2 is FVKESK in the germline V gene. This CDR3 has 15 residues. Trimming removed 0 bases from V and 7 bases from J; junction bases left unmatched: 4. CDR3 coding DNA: TGTGCCAGCAGCCAAGAGGACAGGGGGCTTTTTGGCTACACCTTC. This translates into CASSQEDRGLFGYTF. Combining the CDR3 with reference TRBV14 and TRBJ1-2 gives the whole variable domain EAGVTQFPSHSVIEKGQTVTLRCDPISGHDNLYWYRRVMGKEIKFLLHFVKESKQDESGMPNNRFLAERTGGTYSTLKVQPAELEDSGVYFCASSQEDRGLFGYTFGSGTRLTVV.

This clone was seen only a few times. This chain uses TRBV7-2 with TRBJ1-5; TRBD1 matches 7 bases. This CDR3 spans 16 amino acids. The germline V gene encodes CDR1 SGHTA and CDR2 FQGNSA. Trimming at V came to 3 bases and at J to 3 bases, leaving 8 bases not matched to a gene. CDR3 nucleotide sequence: TGTGCCAGCAGCTTTGTGGGGACAGTACCCAATCAGCCCCAGCATTTT. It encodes CASSFVGTVPNQPQHF.

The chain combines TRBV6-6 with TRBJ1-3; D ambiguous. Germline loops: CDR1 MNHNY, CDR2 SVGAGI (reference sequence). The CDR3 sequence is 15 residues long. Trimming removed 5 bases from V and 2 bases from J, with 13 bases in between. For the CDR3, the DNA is TGTGCCAGCAGTCTCACCGGCGGGACTGGAAACACCATATATTTT. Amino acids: CASSLTGGTGNTIYF.

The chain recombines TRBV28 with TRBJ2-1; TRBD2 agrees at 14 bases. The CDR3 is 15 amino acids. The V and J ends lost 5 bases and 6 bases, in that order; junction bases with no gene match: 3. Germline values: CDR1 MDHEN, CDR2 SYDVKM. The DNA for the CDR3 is TGTGCCAGCAGTATGACTAGCGGGGGGGCCAATGAGCAGTTCTTC. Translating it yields CASSMTSGGANEQFF.

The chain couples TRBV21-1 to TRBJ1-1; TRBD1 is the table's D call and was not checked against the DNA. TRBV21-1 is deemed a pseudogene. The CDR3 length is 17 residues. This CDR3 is CASSKVGTGLMNTEAFF. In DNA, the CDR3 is TGTGCCAGCAGCAAGGTCGGCACAGGGCTTATGAACACTGAAGCTTTCTTT.

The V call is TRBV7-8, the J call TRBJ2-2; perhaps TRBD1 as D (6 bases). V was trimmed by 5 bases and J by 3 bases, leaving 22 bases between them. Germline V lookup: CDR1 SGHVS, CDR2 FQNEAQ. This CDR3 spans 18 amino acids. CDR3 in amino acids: CASSISRGGLGDTGELFF. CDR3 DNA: TGTGCCAGCAGCATAAGCAGGGGCGGCTTAGGGGACACCGGGGAGCTGTTTTTT.